The subject of this entry is one T cell receptor beta chain. The data belong to a study of T cell changes during pregnancy in multiple sclerosis. The CDR3 runs to 16 residues. J was trimmed by 3 bases and V by 1 base; bases with no gene match: 6. In germline, CDR1 is SGHRS, CDR2 YFSETQ. Assay: immunoSEQ multiplex PCR; the TCRdb copy retains only in-frame clones and omits some. In the table there are about 58,000 clones, roughly nine tenths of which are singletons. V gene TRBV5-1 combines with J gene TRBJ2-3; the match to TRBD2 covers 9 bases. This TCR came from a female donor in good health, enrolled as a control in a pregnancy study. The starting material was CD4+ T cells from peripheral blood mononuclear cells, obtained after pregnancy. As DNA, the CDR3 is TGCGCCAGCAGCTTGCGGGCTAGCGGGGAAACAGATACGCAGTATTTT. Amino acid sequence: CASSLRASGETDTQYF.